The entry below describes one T cell receptor (beta chain). This clonotype was picked up many times. Its antigen remains unidentified. One base away there is no much larger clone; base qualities are not given. Only healthy Caucasian donors were included. Three pairs of female monozygotic twins, all aged 18 to 29 years, were included in the twin cohort. The RNA used for TCR libraries was isolated from peripheral blood mononuclear cells. The data are from a study of identical twins listed by TCRdb under 2016. Concerning the study at large: TCR alpha and beta repertoires from monozygotic twins, unrelated adults of various ages and cord blood were deep-sequenced to test whether fetal clonotypes persist. To rule out contamination, replicate twin experiments were performed at different times with different library preparation protocols.

Trimming at the junction amounts to 4 bases on V and 0 bases on J, and the germline ends lie 7 bases apart. Counted from cysteine to phenylalanine, this CDR3 has 15 amino acids. The kept DNA is CDR3 alone, 45 bases in frame from the first base. The library was produced with 5' RACE. Sequencing used an Illumina HiSeq 2000. A universal primer binding site was added through template switching, and the final cDNA carried a unique molecular identifier so that TCR cDNA molecules could be counted accurately. Specific primers in the conserved constant-segment region were used to synthesize first-strand cDNA for TCR alpha and beta chains. Each cDNA library was double barcoded, with a SMART-Mk sample barcode plus Illumina barcodes, to control for contamination. TruSeq adapter sequences and Illumina sample barcodes were added in two successive PCR steps. TCR alpha and beta cDNA libraries were sequenced on the Illumina HiSeq platform with custom primers. The source study handled its data this way. MiGEC processed the raw reads to extract unique molecular identifiers, while MiXCR was used to determine the CDR3 positions. For each individual, recombination models were inferred using an EM algorithm with the repgenHMM and IGoR tools. Shared clonotype analysis was performed with the tcR package in R, normalizing sharing by the product of cloneset sizes. Out-of-frame nonproductive sequences were analyzed to study raw recombination free of thymic and clonal selection effects. TCRdb handled the public reads itself, with Q25 trimming in fastp and clone calling in MiXCR, and kept productive beta chains. All rows with the same CDR3 protein become a single entry with the most common DNA and genes. The V and J calls and clone size are TCRdb's, not the authors'. The sample yields 450,000 to 650,000 distinct CDR3 sequences; nearly 10% were counted once. The ten largest clones add up to roughly 3% of the sample.

General conclusions and limits of the study: Fewer insertions were carried by abundant cord blood beta clonotypes, a similar but weaker trend appeared in young adult naive repertoires, and no such trend appeared in memory repertoires. Out-of-frame TCR alpha sharing in monozygotic twins was systematically underestimated by recombination models, whereas sharing between unrelated individuals was in agreement with the recombination models. Invariant T cells such as MAIT and iNKT could partly confound zero-insertion analyses, though diverse VJ usage argued against this for most clonotypes. Out-of-frame TCR alpha sequences shared between twins showed an excess of low generation-probability sequences compared with coincidental sharing between unrelated individuals. Conclusions relied on cross-sectional statistical analysis, since the same donors could not be followed over many years. In beta out-of-frame sequences, excess twin sharing was weaker, because having fewer shared sequences lowered the signal-to-noise ratio.

The same data also went into a second study, on yellow fever vaccine responses in identical twins. As that second paper reports: According to the authors, the vaccine-induced T cell response in identical twins seemed to be partly convergent and partly specific to each individual. Focusing on identical twins, the study followed the T cell clones that responded to the vaccine, and did so with precision.

The sequence was obtained from a woman younger than 35 in good health. This receptor chain uses TRBV12-3 or TRBV12-4 and TRBJ1-6, with no D gene named confidently. Sequenced: PBMCs. The CDR3 in this case is CASSSPRSYNSPLHF. In nucleotides, the sequence is TGTGCCAGCAGTTCCCCGCGCTCCTATAATTCACCCCTCCACTTT.